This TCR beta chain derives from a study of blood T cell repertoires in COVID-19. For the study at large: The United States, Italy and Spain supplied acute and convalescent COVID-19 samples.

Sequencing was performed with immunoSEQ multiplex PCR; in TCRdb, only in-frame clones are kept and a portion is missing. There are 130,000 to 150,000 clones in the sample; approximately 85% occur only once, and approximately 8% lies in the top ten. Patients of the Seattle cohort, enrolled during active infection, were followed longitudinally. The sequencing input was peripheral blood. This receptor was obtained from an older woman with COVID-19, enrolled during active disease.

Here the CDR3 DNA reads TGTGCCAGCAGTTACTCGTATCTCTTTCAGTATTTT. It encodes CASSYSYLFQYF. The V gene is TRBV6-5, the J gene TRBJ2-3; the D is unclear. The CDR3 has 12 residues. With 0 bases removed from V and 12 bases from J, the gap between germline ends came to 10 bases. Germline V lookup: CDR1 MNHEY, CDR2 SVGAGI.